This TCR beta chain was captured in a study of shared clonotypes between healthy human individuals (dated by TCRdb to 2019 to 2021). Study-wide context: A few men and two women, aged 18 to 49 years, made up the cohort. For each donor, three plates each were used for CD4 naive and CD4 memory, two plates were used for CD8 naive, and one plate was used for CD8 memory. Blood TCR repertoires of about five healthy adults were deeply sequenced to estimate repertoire size and the extent of clonotype sharing between individuals. To increase sequencing depth and limit assay-specific biases, TCR repertoire library preparation and sequencing were carried out by different laboratories using diverse techniques. Each donor's leukapheresis produced roughly between roughly 0.85 and 10 billion PBMCs. Points the paper makes about the study in general: Because the study included a small number of donors, the genetic and exposure-history diversity represented was limited. Larger estimated clonotype richness was generally found for naive subsets than for memory subsets. Sampling was limited to blood, and TCR repertoires in tissue likely differ from TCR repertoires in blood. Clonotypes shared by all four sorted-subset donors showed higher generation probabilities than non-shared clonotypes. Pairwise subsampling led to the expectation that sequencing depth would affect the degree of clonotype sharing among donors. Sharing across a few donors was observed for around 4.8% of naive CD4, about 4% of naive CD8, 2.3% of memory CD4, and about 0.39% of memory CD8 clonotypes. Even with the large sequencing depth, rarefaction of the sorted-subset datasets indicated that sequencing was incomplete.

The donors were healthy, HIV-negative adults who had no recently reported acute infections or vaccinations. Only Caucasian adults living in Nashville, Tennessee, USA were represented among the donors. CD4+ T cells were enriched by magnetic negative selection; naive cells were then positively selected on CD45RA, and the negative fraction formed the memory subset. After blood collection by leukapheresis, PBMCs were isolated using Ficoll-Histopaque density gradient centrifugation and then cryopreserved in the vapor phase of liquid nitrogen. Purity and quantity of every magnetically sorted T cell population were checked by analytical flow cytometry. Genomic DNA was isolated from every sorted fraction and measured by UV absorbance on a Nanodrop 2000c. A single count supports this clone. The antigen it recognizes is unknown. No base-level quality is on record; no much larger clone is a single base apart.

V was cut back by 7 bases and J by 0 bases, leaving a gap of 13 bases between them. Sequences SNHLY (CDR1) and FYNNEI (CDR2) are obtained from the germline V gene. Reading from cysteine to phenylalanine, the CDR3 counts 16 amino acids. The only DNA kept is the CDR3, 48 bases in frame from the first base. TCR CDR3 regions were amplified from genomic DNA by multiplex PCR using the deep immunoSEQ assay. Extracted genomic DNA from each cell subset was distributed evenly across all wells of several immunoSEQ 96-well plates, and each plate was treated as a replicate. For sorted subsets, 200 to 250 ng of genomic DNA, equivalent to around 31,000 T cell genomes, went into each replicate PCR. The purified libraries were quantified using a Qubit 3.0 fluorometer, sized with a Bioanalyzer 2100, and then quantified again using the KAPA Library Quantification kit. Every immunoSEQ 96-well plate was sequenced on a dedicated single-read 150-cycle Illumina NextSeq 550 flow cell. As for how the authors treated the data: Because the immunoSEQ output held only junctional sequences and lacked quality scores, the filtering could not match the filtering applied to full-length reads. To assign V/J genes and CDR3, sequences were annotated using PyIR, a Python wrapper for IgBLAST v1.9, with IMGT germline references. Reads with weak V/J assignments (E-value above 1e-6), missing CDR3, stop codons, out-of-frame junctions, or ambiguous translated residues were removed. V3J clonotypes were defined by identical inferred V gene, J gene, and CDR3 amino acid sequence. Percentage overlap between repertoires was computed as shared unique clonotypes divided by the size of the smaller repertoire. RTK rarefaction, the Chao1 estimator, and Recon v2.1 estimates of unobserved clonotypes were used to assess repertoire richness. Generation probabilities for all TCRbeta clonotypes obtained by the gDNA method from a handful of donors were computed using OLGA. The table was pulled from immuneACCESS by TCRdb, which kept in-frame rearrangements only. Such tables lose some clones; where checked, under half of the loss comes from unresolved V genes, and the rest has no known cause. D and trimming were read from the DNA, whereas the V and J calls and clone size are those reported in that table. The sample table shows around 2.1 million clones, and around 95% are seen once. Roughly 0.13% of the sample belongs to the ten largest clones.

The rearrangement combines TRBV2 with TRBJ2-6, with an unclear D gene assignment. The sample comprised naive CD4+ T cells sorted from blood. Explained via the paper, the cell subset or site label denotes: CD45RA+ positively selected. The receptor's source is a man younger than 35 in good health. Here the CDR3 is given as CASNPDERSGANVLTF. The DNA sequence is given as TGTGCCAGCAACCCGGACGAACGCTCTGGGGCCAACGTCCTGACTTTC.